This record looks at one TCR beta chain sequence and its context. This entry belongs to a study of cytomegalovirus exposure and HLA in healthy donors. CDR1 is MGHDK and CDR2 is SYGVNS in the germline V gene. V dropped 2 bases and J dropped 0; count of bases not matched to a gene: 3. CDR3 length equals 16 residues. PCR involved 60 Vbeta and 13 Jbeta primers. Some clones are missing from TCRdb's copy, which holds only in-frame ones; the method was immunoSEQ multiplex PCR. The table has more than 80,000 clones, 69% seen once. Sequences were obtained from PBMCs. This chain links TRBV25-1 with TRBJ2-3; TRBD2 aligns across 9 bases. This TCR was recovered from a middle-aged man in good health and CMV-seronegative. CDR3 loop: CASSEPTSGSTDTQYF. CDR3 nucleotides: TGTGCCAGCAGTGAACCGACTAGCGGTAGCACAGATACGCAGTATTTT.